These T cell receptor beta chains were read from a single sample in a study of CD8+ T cells in alopecia areata. Using immunoSEQ multiplex PCR, the repertoire was profiled, and TCRdb retains in-frame clones only, with some absent. The sample has about 200,000 clones, around two fifths seen once. This specimen consisted of CD4+ T cells sorted from blood, obtained between weeks 30 and 35, from a patient treated with tofacitinib. These receptor sequences come from a human donor with alopecia areata. The CDR3 runs from the conserved cysteine through the conserved F or W. Fields, in order: D gene, V gene, clone size, CDR3 length, J gene, CDR3 DNA, CDR3 protein. The D gene is left open where the match is weak. Clone sizes are given selectively: once, few, many, or a class where the clone is expanded.

TRBD1	TRBV6-1	-	14	TRBJ1-5	TGTGCCAGCAGTGGCCGGGACAGGGATCAGCCCCAGCATTTT	CASSGRDRDQPQHF
-	TRBV18	few	13	TRBJ2-2	TGTGCCAGCTCACCAGACCTCACCGGGGAGCTGTTTTTT	CASSPDLTGELFF
-	TRBV7-9	-	14	TRBJ1-1	TGTGCCAGCAGCTTTTCGCAGGGGAGCACTGAAGCTTTCTTT	CASSFSQGSTEAFF
-	TRBV18	once	14	TRBJ2-3	TGTGCCAGCTCACCCACAGGGTCCACAGATACGCAGTATTTT	CASSPTGSTDTQYF
-	TRBV10-1	-	13	TRBJ2-3	TGCGCCAGCAGTGAGTCCCGCCGCGATACGCAGTATTTT	CASSESRRDTQYF
-	TRBV5-1	many	16	TRBJ2-3	TGCGCCAGCAGCTTGGTTACCGGGGCACGCACAGATACGCAGTATTTT	CASSLVTGARTDTQYF
-	TRBV30	-	15	TRBJ1-1	TGTGCCGGAAAATTCGGGGGTAACATGAACACTGAAGCTTTCTTT	CAGKFGGNMNTEAFF
TRBD1	TRBV7-6	-	13	TRBJ2-7	TGTGCCAGCAGCATTCAGACAGGGGTCGAGCAGTACTTC	CASSIQTGVEQYF
TRBD1	TRBV25-1	-	15	TRBJ2-4	TGTGCCAGCAGTGCACCGACAGGGGCAGCGGACATTCAGTACTTC	CASSAPTGAADIQYF
-	TRBV2	few	13	TRBJ1-2	TGTGCCAGCAGTGAGGGGGGCTACTATGGCTACACCTTC	CASSEGGYYGYTF
-	TRBV30	-	13	TRBJ1-2	TGTGCCTGGAGTGTACGTTGGGGTTATGGCTACACCTTC	CAWSVRWGYGYTF
TRBD2	TRBV2	few	15	TRBJ2-1	TGTGCCAGCCGGAGCGGGAGAAGGACCTACAATGAGCAGTTCTTC	CASRSGRRTYNEQFF
-	TRBV2	-	14	TRBJ1-5	TGTGCCAGCAGTCAAAAAGGCAGCAATCAGCCCCAGCATTTT	CASSQKGSNQPQHF
-	TRBV6-6	once	15	TRBJ2-7	TGTGCCAGCAGTTACTTACCGCGGGACTCCTACGAGCAGTACTTC	CASSYLPRDSYEQYF
-	TRBV29-1	many	12	TRBJ1-5	TGCAGCGTTGGGGAGGGTAGACAGCCCCAGCATTTT	CSVGEGRQPQHF
-	TRBV23-1	few	16	TRBJ2-1	TGCGCCAGCAGACGGAAACCTCCAAAGGCGGACAATGAGCAGTTCTTC	CASRRKPPKADNEQFF
TRBD1	TRBV2	once	13	TRBJ1-2	TGTGCCATCCTGGGACAGGGAAGAAATGGCTACACCTTC	CAILGQGRNGYTF
-	TRBV29-1	many	12	TRBJ2-3	TGCAGCGTTGAAGGTCTAACAGATACGCAGTATTTT	CSVEGLTDTQYF
TRBD2	TRBV4-1	-	16	TRBJ2-5	TGCGCCAGCAGCCAAATACCGGGACTAGCGGGAGCGGCCCAGTACTTC	CASSQIPGLAGAAQYF
-	TRBV13	-	14	TRBJ1-5	TGTGCCAGCAGCTTGGGAACAACCAATCAGCCCCAGCATTTT	CASSLGTTNQPQHF
TRBD1	TRBV29-1	-	14	TRBJ1-1	TGCAGCGTTGACACCCACAGGGGTTTCCCTGAAGCTTTCTTT	CSVDTHRGFPEAFF
-	TRBV5-1	-	17	TRBJ2-5	TGCGCCAGCAGCTGGGGAAGTTGGTCCCCTGAGGAAGAGACCCAGTACTTC	CASSWGSWSPEEETQYF
-	TRBV2	-	12	TRBJ1-3	TGTGCCAGAGGGGAGTCCGGAAACACCATATATTTT	CARGESGNTIYF
-	TRBV5-6	few	15	TRBJ2-6	TGTGCCAGCAGCTCCGCCAGATCTGGGGCCAACGTCCTGACTTTC	CASSSARSGANVLTF
-	TRBV6-5	-	13	TRBJ2-2	TGTGCCAGCAGAAGGGGGAACACCGGGGAGCTGTTTTTT	CASRRGNTGELFF
-	TRBV5-1	few	16	TRBJ2-7	TGCGCCAGCAGCTTGTATTTGGGGCTATCCTCCTACGAGCAGTACTTC	CASSLYLGLSSYEQYF
TRBD2	TRBV7-3	few	15	TRBJ2-1	TGTGCCAGCAGCCCGGGGACTAGCGGGGGGTACGAGCAGTTCTTC	CASSPGTSGGYEQFF
-	TRBV19	-	16	TRBJ1-2	TGTGCCAGTAGTGACGTGTGGGGGACGGACGCCTATGGCTACACCTTC	CASSDVWGTDAYGYTF
-	TRBV5-4	few	15	TRBJ2-6	TGTGCCAGCAGCTTGCGAGGATCTGGGGCCAACGTCCTGACTTTC	CASSLRGSGANVLTF
-	TRBV9	many	16	TRBJ2-3	TGTGCCAGCAGCGTAGGGGACGGGTCTCCTCCTTATACGCAGTATTTT	CASSVGDGSPPYTQYF
-	TRBV5-1	-	15	TRBJ2-7	TGCGCCAGCAGCTTGTCGCCGGTCAACTCCTACGAGCAGTACTTC	CASSLSPVNSYEQYF
TRBD1	TRBV10-3	few	20	TRBJ1-5	TGTGCCATCAGTGAGAGAGGGCCAGGGGGACGGGGTACTAGCAATCAGCCCCAGCATTTT	CAISERGPGGRGTSNQPQHF
TRBD2	TRBV7-2	-	14	TRBJ2-1	TGTGCCAGCAGAGGGACTAGCGGGGGGGATGGACAGTTCTTC	CASRGTSGGDGQFF
-	TRBV29-1	-	14	TRBJ2-3	TGCAGCGTTGATTTTACTAGAATTACAGATACGCAGTATTTT	CSVDFTRITDTQYF
TRBD1	TRBV5-1	-	13	TRBJ2-7	TGCGCCAGCCGGACCGGACAGGGCTACGAGCAGTACTTC	CASRTGQGYEQYF
-	TRBV29-1	-	10	TRBJ1-1	TGCAGCGTTGTGACAGTCGGAGCTTTCTTT	CSVVTVGAFF
TRBD2	TRBV9	-	17	TRBJ2-1	TGTGCCAGCAGCTCCCGACTAGCGGGGAGCTCCTACAATGAGCAGTTCTTC	CASSSRLAGSSYNEQFF
-	TRBV2	-	12	TRBJ2-7	TGTGCCAGCAGTTATCAGGGATACGAGCAGTACTTC	CASSYQGYEQYF
-	TRBV5-1	-	12	TRBJ2-1	TGCGCCAGCAGCTTGAAGGGAAATGAGCAGTTCTTC	CASSLKGNEQFF
TRBD2	TRBV7-9	few	15	TRBJ2-1	TGTGCCAGCAGCCACATGAACACTAGCGGGAGTTTGGTGTTCTTC	CASSHMNTSGSLVFF
TRBD2	TRBV5-4	few	15	TRBJ2-1	TGTGCCAGCAGCAGTACTAGCGGGGAGTACAATGAGCAGTTCTTC	CASSSTSGEYNEQFF
-	TRBV30	-	14	TRBJ2-7	TGTGCCTGGGAGAATGGGGGGGCCCTCTACGAGCAGTACTTC	CAWENGGALYEQYF
TRBD2	TRBV4-1	few	17	TRBJ2-3	TGCGCCAGCAGCCAAGAAAAGCGGGAGGTTGGGACAGATACGCAGTATTTT	CASSQEKREVGTDTQYF
-	TRBV7-9	few	15	TRBJ2-1	TGTGCCAGCAGCTTAGCTGGGGCGTCCTACAATGAGCAGTTCTTC	CASSLAGASYNEQFF
-	TRBV5-4	-	15	TRBJ2-3	TGTGCCAGCAGCTTGGGGGGTCTCCCCACAGATACGCAGTATTTT	CASSLGGLPTDTQYF
-	TRBV14	-	14	TRBJ1-6	TGTGCCAGCAGCTTGGGGGCTAGTAATTCACCCCTCCACTTT	CASSLGASNSPLHF
-	TRBV2	-	16	TRBJ2-4	TGTGCCAGCAGTGAAGCAGTACTTCTAGCCAAAAACATTCAGTACTTC	CASSEAVLLAKNIQYF
TRBD1	TRBV27	-	14	TRBJ1-4	TGTGCCAGCAGTTCAGGGGGCGCGGGCGCGAAACTGTTTTTT	CASSSGGAGAKLFF
-	TRBV9	-	15	TRBJ2-7	TGTGCCAGCAGCACTGGAGGGTCTAGCTCCTACGAGCAGTACTTC	CASSTGGSSSYEQYF
-	TRBV5-6	-	14	TRBJ1-4	TGTGCCAGCAGCTTCGGGACGGCTAATGAAAAACTGTTTTTT	CASSFGTANEKLFF
-	TRBV7-2	-	13	TRBJ1-5	TGTGCCAGCAGCTACAGGAACAATCAGCCCCAGCATTTT	CASSYRNNQPQHF
-	TRBV2	-	13	TRBJ2-7	TGTGCCAGCAAGGCTAATGACCTCTACGAGCAGTACTTC	CASKANDLYEQYF
-	TRBV11-2	-	17	TRBJ2-3	TGTGCCAGCAGCTTCCGCAAGTTAACGGACAACACAGATACGCAGTATTTT	CASSFRKLTDNTDTQYF
TRBD2	TRBV7-9	-	18	TRBJ2-3	TGTGCCAGCAACCTATGGACTAGCGGGAGTAGCGGCACAGATACGCAGTATTTT	CASNLWTSGSSGTDTQYF
-	TRBV7-2	-	15	TRBJ2-3	TGTGCCAGCAGCAGCGACTACCTTAGCACAGATACGCAGTATTTT	CASSSDYLSTDTQYF
-	TRBV29-1	-	17	TRBJ2-3	TGCAGCGCCGTTGGGCAGGTTGCGGGTCCACGCACAGATACGCAGTATTTT	CSAVGQVAGPRTDTQYF
-	TRBV4-2	many	11	TRBJ2-7	TGTGCCAGCAGCCAAGTCGCGGGGCAGTACTTC	CASSQVAGQYF
TRBD1	TRBV2	-	14	TRBJ1-6	TGTGCCAGCAGGATGACAGGGGGAAGTTCACCCCTCCACTTT	CASRMTGGSSPLHF
TRBD1	TRBV6-5	-	14	TRBJ1-4	TGTGCCAGCAGCCTGACAGGGGAGAGAGAAAAACTGTTTTTT	CASSLTGEREKLFF
-	TRBV30	-	14	TRBJ1-3	TGTGCCTGGAGTGCGACGGTCTCTGGAAACACCATATATTTT	CAWSATVSGNTIYF